These 20 T cell receptor beta chains share one sample of origin, sequenced in a study of PD-L1 blockade in urothelial cancer (dated by TCRdb to between 2016 and 2019). The protocol used for the library was the immunoSEQ multiplex PCR assay. The table comes from immuneACCESS by way of TCRdb, which keeps in-frame sequences with V and J called. Part of the clones is missing from these tables; in studies checked, under half for an unresolved V gene and the rest for unknown reasons. Within this sample are 45,000 to 50,000 clones, with roughly 88% of them counted one time only. The biggest ten clones account for about 4% of the sample. The input for sequencing was PBMCs, taken around atezolizumab (anti-PD-L1) treatment. All receptors come from an older man with urothelial cancer.

The chain has TRBV9 and TRBJ2-7; 10 nucleotides match TRBD2. J lost 2 bases, V lost 3 bases, and 8 bases had no gene match. CDR1 and CDR2 from the germline V gene are SGDLS and YYNGEE. This CDR3 has 16 amino acids. The CDR3 here is CASSGSRTSGTYEQYF. The CDR3 nucleotides read TGTGCCAGCAGCGGAAGCCGGACTAGCGGTACCTACGAGCAGTACTTC.

J is TRBJ2-5 and V is TRBV7-2; D possibly corresponds to TRBD2 (7 bases). In germline, CDR1 is SGHTA, CDR2 FQGNSA. V was trimmed by 5 bases and J by 1 base, leaving 14 bases between them. The CDR3 consists of 15 residues. The CDR3 loop reads CASSLGGGGQETQYF. For the CDR3, the DNA is TGTGCCAGCAGCCTAGGAGGGGGGGGCCAAGAGACCCAGTACTTC.

This chain uses TRBV29-1 with TRBJ2-2, with D maybe TRBD2 (5 bases). The CDR3 is 13 amino acids. Germline CDR1 and CDR2: SQVTM and ANQGSEA. V lost 8 bases and J 1 base, leaving 11 bases between the germline ends. CDR3 nucleotide sequence: TGCAGCTCTCAGGCGGGGAACACCGGGGAGCTGTTTTTT. This gives the protein CSSQAGNTGELFF.

This clone has only one observation. The V gene is TRBV18, the J gene TRBJ1-5; 7 bases align to TRBD1. In germline, CDR1 is KGHSH, CDR2 LQKENI. J gave up 0 bases and V 3 bases, and 8 bases lay outside the gene matches. The CDR3 spans 17 residues. The CDR3 DNA sequence: TGTGCCAGCTCACCGAGAGGGACAGACTATAGCAATCAGCCCCAGCATTTT. As protein: CASSPRGTDYSNQPQHF.

The chain recombines TRBV6-4 with TRBJ2-1; D might be TRBD2 (6 bases). Germline-derived CDR1 and CDR2 are MRHNA and SNTAGT. The CDR3 is made up of 14 amino acids. Trimming removed 0 bases from V and 6 bases from J, with 9 bases in between. The CDR3 here is CASSDSRGSNEQFF. The DNA of the CDR3 is TGTGCCAGCAGTGACTCTCGGGGGAGCAATGAGCAGTTCTTC.

The chain links TRBV30 to TRBJ1-1, with no clear D. Germline lookup yields CDR1 GTSNPN and CDR2 SVGIG (reference sequence). The V and J ends lost 1 base and 5 bases respectively, with 17 bases between them. The CDR3 length is 15 residues. The CDR3 protein is CAWSARGYAGTEAFF. Written as DNA, the CDR3 is TGTGCCTGGAGTGCCCGAGGGTACGCGGGGACTGAAGCTTTCTTT.

V usage is TRBV28 and J usage is TRBJ2-7, with 7 bases fitting TRBD2. Trimming took 11 bases from V and 2 from J; bases not matched to a gene: 15. CDR1 MDHEN and CDR2 SYDVKM come from the germline V gene. The CDR3 runs 15 residues. As DNA, the CDR3 is TGTGCCTCGCCCCCCTCTCCGGGAGGCCCCTACGAGCAGTACTTC. Translation gives CASPPSPGGPYEQYF.

The J gene is TRBJ1-3, the V gene TRBV19; D not resolved. This CDR3 has 13 amino acids. V was pared by 4 bases and J by 4 bases, with 8 bases between. CDR1 is LNHDA and CDR2 is SQIVND in the germline V gene (reference sequence). The CDR3 sequence is CASSTGGGNTIYF. The CDR3 DNA reads as TGTGCCAGTAGTACCGGAGGAGGAAACACCATATATTTT.

The chain is built from TRBV28 and TRBJ2-3; 10 bases line up with TRBD2. The CDR3 has 18 residues. Germline trimming cut 2 bases from V and 2 bases from J; bases unmatched to any gene: 10. Germline CDR1 reads MDHEN; CDR2 reads SYDVKM. Written as DNA, the CDR3 is TGTGCCAGCAGTTTACGTAGCGGGAGGCCATTATTCACAGATACGCAGTATTTT. It is translated as CASSLRSGRPLFTDTQYF.

The gene calls are TRBV30 and TRBJ2-3; TRBD1 is a possible D gene (6 bases). V dropped 0 bases and J dropped 0 bases, with 13 bases sitting between them. Germline V gene lookup returns CDR1 GTSNPN and CDR2 SVGIG (reference sequence). The CDR3 extends over 16 amino acids. CDR3 nucleotide sequence: TGTGCCTGGAGTGTAGGAACAGGGACCAGCACAGATACGCAGTATTTT. Translated, it gives CAWSVGTGTSTDTQYF.

Written as DNA, the CDR3 is TGTGCCAGCAGCCTAGCGGGAGTGACAGATACGCAGTATTTT. Encoded protein: CASSLAGVTDTQYF. The chain recombines TRBV5-4 with TRBJ2-3; TRBD2 agrees at 10 bases. CDR1 SGHNT and CDR2 YYREEE come from the germline V gene (reference sequence). This CDR3 contains 14 residues. V trimming: 4 bases; J trimming: 3 bases; junction bases outside the gene matches: 2.

The V gene is TRBV11-2, the J gene TRBJ1-3, with no clear D. Per germline, CDR1 SGHAT and CDR2 FQNNGV. The CDR3 contains 13 residues. The V gene lost 8 bases and the J gene lost 0 bases, with 8 bases spanning the gap. In DNA form, the CDR3 reads TGTGCCAGCGGAGCCAGCTCTGGAAACACCATATATTTT. It specifies CASGASSGNTIYF.

This chain connects TRBV11-2 to TRBJ2-5; 7 nucleotides line up with TRBD2. The CDR3 is 15 residues long. With 4 bases clipped from V and 4 bases from J, the junction kept 9 bases outside the gene matches. Germline V gene sequence: CDR1 SGHAT, CDR2 FQNNGV. The CDR3 sequence is CASSSTTSWGETQYF. DNA for the CDR3: TGTGCCAGCAGCTCGACGACTAGCTGGGGAGAGACCCAGTACTTC.

The rearrangement uses TRBV6-5 and TRBJ2-7, with D hard to call. Germline lookup yields CDR1 MNHEY and CDR2 SVGAGI. V lost 0 bases and J lost 3, with 12 bases in between. This CDR3 comprises 15 residues. The chain's CDR3 is CASSYSNVRNYEQYF. For the CDR3, the DNA is TGTGCCAGCAGTTACTCGAATGTCAGAAACTACGAGCAGTACTTC.

This chain connects TRBV19 to TRBJ2-1; 11 bases line up with TRBD2. The V gene end was trimmed by 3 bases and the J gene end by 2 bases; junction bases not matched to a gene: 3. Germline V CDR1 and CDR2: LNHDA, SQIVND (reference sequence). The CDR3 extends over 16 amino acids. The CDR3 DNA is TGTGCCAGTAGTATTGGGACTAGCGGACCCTACAATGAGCAGTTCTTC. Translation gives CASSIGTSGPYNEQFF.

The chain has TRBV6-6 and TRBJ1-1; 10 nucleotides line up with TRBD1. The trim removed 5 bases at V and 7 bases at J, leaving 10 bases unmatched. From germline, CDR1 is MNHNY and CDR2 SVGAGI (reference sequence). This CDR3 is 15 amino acids long. CDR3 sequence: CASSDRQGARSEAFF. CDR3 sequence (DNA): TGTGCCAGCAGTGACCGACAGGGGGCGCGTAGTGAAGCTTTCTTT.

This chain joins TRBV19 and TRBJ2-7, with 9 bases that match TRBD1. The length of the CDR3 is 17 residues. With V trimmed by 5 bases and J by 2 bases, 13 bases remained unmatched. The V gene's germline CDR1 is LNHDA and CDR2 SQIVND (reference sequence). The CDR3 DNA reads TGTGCCAGTAGTCCTCGCCCGGGGAGACAGGGGGCCTACGAGCAGTACTTC. Translated, it gives CASSPRPGRQGAYEQYF.

This sequence joins TRBV29-1 and TRBJ1-4; the match to TRBD1 covers 9 bases. Unmatched junction bases numbered 11, after V lost 7 bases and J lost 8 bases. CDR1 is SQVTM, CDR2 ANQGSEA, per germline. The length of the CDR3 is 14 residues. The CDR3 DNA reads as TGCAGCGCCCCGACAGGGGGAGGAAGCGAAAAACTGTTTTTT. Translating gives CSAPTGGGSEKLFF.

The J gene is TRBJ1-1, the V gene TRBV4-1, with D perhaps matching TRBD1 (6 bases). The CDR3 runs to 15 residues. CDR1 and CDR2 from the germline V gene are MGHRA and YSYEKL. The V end lost 1 base, the J end lost 1 base, and 10 bases lay between the germline ends. CDR3 protein: CASSQATGRNTEAFF. The DNA of the CDR3 is TGCGCCAGCAGCCAAGCGACAGGAAGGAACACTGAAGCTTTCTTT.

A few counts support this clone. The gene calls are TRBV2 and TRBJ1-1; D gene ambiguous. The CDR3 extends over 12 amino acids. Trimming took 7 bases from V and 0 from J, leaving 6 bases between them. Germline V gene data show CDR1 as SNHLY and CDR2 as FYNNEI. Written as DNA, the CDR3 is TGTGCCAGCACAGTAATGAACACTGAAGCTTTCTTT. Protein product: CASTVMNTEAFF.